This T cell receptor beta chain was identified in a study of blood T cells in healthy people across ages. General observations from the study: As age increased, TCR beta diversity per million T cells fell in a roughly linear fashion.

The V and J ends lost 6 bases and 2 bases, in that order; junction bases with no gene match: 6. This CDR3 region has 15 residues. Looked up from germline, CDR1 is DFQATT and CDR2 is SNEGSKA (reference sequence). A second about 6 to 12 cycle PCR used barcoded and J-beta primers. Each cDNA molecule was tagged by a template-switch adaptor with 12 random nucleotides. TCRdb reprocessed the 5' RACE reads via MiXCR and lists one record per CDR3 protein. The data hold under 800,000 distinct CDR3 sequences, with around 21% observed a single time. The table lists this clonotype with a few counts. What it binds is not known.

The sample taken for sequencing was blood. This chain connects TRBV20-1 to TRBJ2-2, with TRBD2 matching 10 bases. The receptor was isolated from a man in his 70s in good health. The CDR3 bases are TGCAGTGCGCCTAGCGGGAGTAGAAACACCGGGGAGCTGTTTTTT. Its translation is CSAPSGSRNTGELFF.